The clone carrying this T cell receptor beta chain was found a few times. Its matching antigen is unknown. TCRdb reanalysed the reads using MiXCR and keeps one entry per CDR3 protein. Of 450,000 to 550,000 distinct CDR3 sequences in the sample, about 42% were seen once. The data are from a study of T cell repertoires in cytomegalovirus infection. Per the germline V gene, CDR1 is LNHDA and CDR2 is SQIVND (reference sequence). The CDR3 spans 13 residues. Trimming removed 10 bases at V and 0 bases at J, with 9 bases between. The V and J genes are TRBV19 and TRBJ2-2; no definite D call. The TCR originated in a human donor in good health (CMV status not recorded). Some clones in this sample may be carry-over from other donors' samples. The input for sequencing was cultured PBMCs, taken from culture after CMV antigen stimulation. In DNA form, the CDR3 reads TGTGCCACCAAGACACCGAACACCGGGGAGCTGTTTTTT. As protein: CATKTPNTGELFF.